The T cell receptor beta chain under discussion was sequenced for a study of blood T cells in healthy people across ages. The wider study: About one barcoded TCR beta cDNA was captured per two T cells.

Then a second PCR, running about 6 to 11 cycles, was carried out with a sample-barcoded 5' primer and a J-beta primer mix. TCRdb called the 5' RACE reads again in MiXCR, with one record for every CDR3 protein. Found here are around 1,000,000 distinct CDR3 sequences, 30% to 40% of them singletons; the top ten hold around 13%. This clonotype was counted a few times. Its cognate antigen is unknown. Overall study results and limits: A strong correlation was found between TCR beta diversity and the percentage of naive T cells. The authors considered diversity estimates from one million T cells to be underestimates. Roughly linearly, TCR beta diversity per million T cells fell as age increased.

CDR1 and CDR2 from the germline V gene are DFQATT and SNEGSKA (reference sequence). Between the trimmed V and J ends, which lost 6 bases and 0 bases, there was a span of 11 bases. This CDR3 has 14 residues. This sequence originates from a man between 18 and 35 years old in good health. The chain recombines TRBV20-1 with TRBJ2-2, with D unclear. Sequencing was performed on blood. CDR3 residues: CSARTAANTGELFF. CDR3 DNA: TGCAGTGCCAGGACCGCGGCGAACACCGGGGAGCTGTTTTTT.